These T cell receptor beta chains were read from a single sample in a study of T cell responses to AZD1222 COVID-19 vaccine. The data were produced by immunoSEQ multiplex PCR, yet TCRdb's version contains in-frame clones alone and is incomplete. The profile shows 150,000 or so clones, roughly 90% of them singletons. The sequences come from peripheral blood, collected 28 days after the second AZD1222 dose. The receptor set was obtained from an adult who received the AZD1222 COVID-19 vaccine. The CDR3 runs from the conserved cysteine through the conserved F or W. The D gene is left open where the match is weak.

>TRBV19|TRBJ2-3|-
TGTGCCAGTAGTATTCGAGACCTGACCACAGATACGCAGTATTTT
CASSIRDLTTDTQYF
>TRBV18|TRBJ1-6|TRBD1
TGTGCCAGCTCACCTTCGACAGGGGATTATAATTCACCCCTCCACTTT
CASSPSTGDYNSPLHF
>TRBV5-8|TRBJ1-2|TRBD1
TGTGCCAGCAGACACCGGGACAGCGACGTTACTCGTGGCTACACCTTC
CASRHRDSDVTRGYTF
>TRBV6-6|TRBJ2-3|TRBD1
TGTGCCAGCAGTTATGGTAAGCGACAGGGGACGGATACGCAGTATTTT
CASSYGKRQGTDTQYF
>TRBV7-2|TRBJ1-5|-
TGTGCCAGCAGCTTATCCCCGACGGACAATCAGCCCCAGCATTTT
CASSLSPTDNQPQHF
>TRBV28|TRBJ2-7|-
TGTGCCAGCAGTTTCCACGAGCAGTACTTC
CASSFHEQYF
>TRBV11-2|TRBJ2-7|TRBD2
TGTGCCAGCAGCCAAACTACCGGACTAGCGGGCCACTACGAGCAGTACTTC
CASSQTTGLAGHYEQYF
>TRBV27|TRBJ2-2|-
TGTGCCAGCAGTTTCACCCAGAACACCGGGGAGCTGTTTTTT
CASSFTQNTGELFF
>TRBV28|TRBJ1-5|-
TGTGCCAGCAGTCCCGATCCCCGATCGGGTCAGCCCCAGCATTTT
CASSPDPRSGQPQHF
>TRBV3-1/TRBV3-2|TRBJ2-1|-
TGTGCCAGCAGCCAAGAAGTTATGAGCTCCTACAATGAGCAGTTCTTC
CASSQEVMSSYNEQFF
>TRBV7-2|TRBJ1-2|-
TGTGCCAGCAGCTTGTTGACCCGGGGCTATGGCTACACCTTC
CASSLLTRGYGYTF
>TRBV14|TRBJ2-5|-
TGTGCCAGCAGCCTCCGGGAACAAGAGACCCAGTACTTC
CASSLREQETQYF
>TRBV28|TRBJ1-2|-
TGTGCCAGCAGTCCCATTGGGGGAAGACGGGGTCGGGACTATGGCTACACCTTC
CASSPIGGRRGRDYGYTF
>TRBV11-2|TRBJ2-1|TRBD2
TGTGCCAGCAGCCCGAGACTAGCGGGAAGAAGTGAGCAGTTCTTC
CASSPRLAGRSEQFF
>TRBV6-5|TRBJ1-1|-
TGTGCCAGCAGGAGGGTGGCCACTGAAGCTTTCTTT
CASRRVATEAFF
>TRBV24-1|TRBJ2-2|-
TGTGCCACCAGTGATTGGGGGGCGAGAGGGGAGCTGTTTTTT
CATSDWGARGELFF
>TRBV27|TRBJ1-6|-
TGTGCCAGCAGTTTAGTCTCAGGGGCCAGGCGGAATTCACCCCTCCACTTT
CASSLVSGARRNSPLHF
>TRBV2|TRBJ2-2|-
TGTGCCAGCAGTGACCGGGAGAGGGTCACCGGGGAGCTGTTTTTT
CASSDRERVTGELFF
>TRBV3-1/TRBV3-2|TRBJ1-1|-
TGTGCCAGCAGCCAAAGGGGGAAGAACACTGAAGCTTTCTTT
CASSQRGKNTEAFF
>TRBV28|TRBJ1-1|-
TGTGCCAGCAGCCACCGTCTGGATTATGAAGCTTTCTTT
CASSHRLDYEAFF
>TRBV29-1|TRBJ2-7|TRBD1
TGCAGCGTTGTACGGGACAGGGGCAACGAGCAGTACTTC
CSVVRDRGNEQYF
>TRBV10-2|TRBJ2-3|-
TGCGCCAGCAGTGAGGTGGAGGACTGGGCGGATACGCAGTATTTT
CASSEVEDWADTQYF
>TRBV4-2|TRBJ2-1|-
TGTGCCAGCAGCCAAGAGGACCCTCGAGGTGAGCAGTTCTTC
CASSQEDPRGEQFF
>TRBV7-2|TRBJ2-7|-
TGTGCCAGCAGCCCCCCGGGAACCTACGAGCAGTACTTC
CASSPPGTYEQYF
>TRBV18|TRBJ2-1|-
TGTGCCAGCTCACCATCCAGCCTCTCCTACAATGAGCAGTTCTTC
CASSPSSLSYNEQFF
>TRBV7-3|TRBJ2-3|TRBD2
TGTGCCAGCAGCCCCGGGAGGGGGGGGGCAGATACGCAGTATTTT
CASSPGRGGADTQYF
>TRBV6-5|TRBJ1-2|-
TGTGCCAGCAGTTACAAAGGGAGTTATGGCTACACCTTC
CASSYKGSYGYTF
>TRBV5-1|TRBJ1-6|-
TGCGCCAGCAGCTCGGTCGACAATTATAATTCACCCCTCCACTTT
CASSSVDNYNSPLHF
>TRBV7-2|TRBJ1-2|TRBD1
TGTGCCAGCAGCTTAGTAGGGACAGGGGCTTTCGGCTACACCTTC
CASSLVGTGAFGYTF
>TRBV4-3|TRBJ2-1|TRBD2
TGCGCCAGCAGCCAAGGTTGGACTAGCGGGAGGTACGAGTCCTACAATGAGCAGTTCTTC
CASSQGWTSGRYESYNEQFF
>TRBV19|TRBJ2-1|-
TGTGCCAGTAGTATCCACGTTTACGGGAGTGAGGAGAATGAGCAGTTCTTC
CASSIHVYGSEENEQFF
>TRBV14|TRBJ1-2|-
TGTGCCAGCAGCCAAGAGGGCACACGCTGGGACTATGGCTACACCTTC
CASSQEGTRWDYGYTF
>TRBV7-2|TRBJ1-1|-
TGTGCCAGCAGCTTCCAGCAGGTCGCTTTCTTT
CASSFQQVAFF
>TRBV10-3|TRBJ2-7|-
TGTGCCATCAGTGAGTGGAGCTGGTCTTCCCACGAGCAGTACTTC
CAISEWSWSSHEQYF
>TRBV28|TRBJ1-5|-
TGTGCCAGCAGTCCCCGGTTCGTTCAGCCCCAGCATTTT
CASSPRFVQPQHF